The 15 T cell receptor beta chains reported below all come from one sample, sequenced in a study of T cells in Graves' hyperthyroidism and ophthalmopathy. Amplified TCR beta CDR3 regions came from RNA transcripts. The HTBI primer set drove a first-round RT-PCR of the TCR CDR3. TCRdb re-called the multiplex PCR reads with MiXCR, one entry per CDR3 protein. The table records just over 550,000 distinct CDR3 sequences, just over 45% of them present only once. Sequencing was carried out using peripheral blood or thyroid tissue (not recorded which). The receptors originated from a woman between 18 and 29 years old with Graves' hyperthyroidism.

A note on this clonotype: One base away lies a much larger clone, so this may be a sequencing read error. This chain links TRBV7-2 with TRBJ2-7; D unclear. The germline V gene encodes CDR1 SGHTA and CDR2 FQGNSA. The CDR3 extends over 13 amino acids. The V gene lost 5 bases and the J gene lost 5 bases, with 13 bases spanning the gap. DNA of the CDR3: TGTGCCAGCAGCCCCCCTGTGATCAACGAGCAGTACTTC. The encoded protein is CASSPPVINEQYF.

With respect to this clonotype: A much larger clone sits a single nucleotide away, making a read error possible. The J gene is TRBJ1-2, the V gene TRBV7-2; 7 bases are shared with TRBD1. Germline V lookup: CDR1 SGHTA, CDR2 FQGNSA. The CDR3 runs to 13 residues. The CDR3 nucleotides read TGTGCCAGCAGCCGGGACAGCTACTATGGCTGCACCTTC. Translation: CASSRDSYYGCTF.

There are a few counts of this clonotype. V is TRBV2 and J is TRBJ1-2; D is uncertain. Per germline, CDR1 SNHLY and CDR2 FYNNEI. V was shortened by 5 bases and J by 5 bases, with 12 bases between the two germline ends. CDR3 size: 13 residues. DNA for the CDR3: TGTGCCAGCAGTCCGGACGGAAGATATGGCTACACCTTC. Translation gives CASSPDGRYGYTF.

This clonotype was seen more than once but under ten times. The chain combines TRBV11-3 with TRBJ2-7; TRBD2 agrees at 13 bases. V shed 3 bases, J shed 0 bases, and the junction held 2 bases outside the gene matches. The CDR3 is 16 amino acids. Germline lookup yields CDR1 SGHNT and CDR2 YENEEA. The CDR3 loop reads CASSLGTSGVSYEQYF. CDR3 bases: TGTGCCAGCAGCTTGGGGACTAGCGGGGTCTCCTACGAGCAGTACTTC.

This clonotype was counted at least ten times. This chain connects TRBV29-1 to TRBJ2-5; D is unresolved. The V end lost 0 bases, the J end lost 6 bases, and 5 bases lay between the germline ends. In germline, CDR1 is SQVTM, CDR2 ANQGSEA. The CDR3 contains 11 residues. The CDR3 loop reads CSVEDGQTQYF. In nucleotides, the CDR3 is TGCAGCGTTGAAGATGGGCAGACCCAGTACTTC.

CDR3 nucleotide sequence: TGCAGCGGAGTCAACTATGGCTACACCTTC. This encodes CSGVNYGYTF. This chain connects TRBV29-1 to TRBJ1-2; D gene uncertain. Trimming shortened V by 7 bases and J by 2 bases, and 5 bases separated the two germline ends. Germline loops: CDR1 SQVTM, CDR2 ANQGSEA. The CDR3 has 10 residues.

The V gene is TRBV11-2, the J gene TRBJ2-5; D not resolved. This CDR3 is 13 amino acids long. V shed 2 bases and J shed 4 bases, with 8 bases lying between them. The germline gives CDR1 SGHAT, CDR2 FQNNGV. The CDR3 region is CASSLITTETQYF. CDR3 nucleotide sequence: TGTGCCAGCAGCTTAATAACTACAGAGACCCAGTACTTC. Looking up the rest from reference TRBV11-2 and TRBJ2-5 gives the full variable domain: EAGVAQSPRYKIIEKRQSVAFWCNPISGHATLYWYQQILGQGPKLLIQFQNNGVVDDSQLPKDRFSAERLKGVDSTLKIQPAKLEDSAVYLCASSLITTETQYFGPGTRLLVL.

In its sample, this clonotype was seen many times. CDR3 coding DNA: TGCAGTGCCCACCCCCAAGGGGACCCGAAGTACTTC. It yields the protein CSAHPQGDPKYF. The gene calls are TRBV20-1 and TRBJ2-5; D tentatively fits TRBD1 or TRBD2 (5 bases each). Germline V lookup: CDR1 DFQATT, CDR2 SNEGSKA (reference sequence). Trimming stripped 6 bases from V and 12 bases from J, with 20 bases between. The CDR3 is 12 residues long.

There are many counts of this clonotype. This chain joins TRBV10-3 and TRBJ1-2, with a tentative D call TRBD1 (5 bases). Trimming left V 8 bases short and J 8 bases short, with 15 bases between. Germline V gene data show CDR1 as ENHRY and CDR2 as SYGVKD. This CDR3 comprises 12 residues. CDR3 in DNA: TGTGCCATCTCCCGGGAAGGGGCAGGCTACACCTTC. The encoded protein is CAISREGAGYTF.

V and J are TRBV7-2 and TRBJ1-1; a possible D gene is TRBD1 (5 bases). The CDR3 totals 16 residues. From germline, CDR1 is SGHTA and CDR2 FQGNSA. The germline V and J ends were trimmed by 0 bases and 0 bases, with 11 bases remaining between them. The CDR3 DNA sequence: TGTGCCAGCAGCTTAGCTGGGGGACTCATGAACACTGAAGCTTTCTTT. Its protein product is CASSLAGGLMNTEAFF.

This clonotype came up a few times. CDR3 DNA: TGTGCCAGCAGCCTGACAGGCCCTCTCTCTGGAAACACCATATATTTT. It is translated as CASSLTGPLSGNTIYF. The chain has TRBV5-5 and TRBJ1-3; a possible D gene is TRBD1 (6 bases). The CDR3 runs to 16 residues. V lost 4 bases to trimming and J lost 0 bases, with 14 bases between them. Germline V gene lookup returns CDR1 SGHKS and CDR2 YYEKEE (reference sequence).

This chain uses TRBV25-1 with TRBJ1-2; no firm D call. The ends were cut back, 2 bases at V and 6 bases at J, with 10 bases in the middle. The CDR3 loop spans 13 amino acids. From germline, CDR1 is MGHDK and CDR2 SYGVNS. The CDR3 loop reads CASSEVGFHGYTF. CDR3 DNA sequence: TGTGCCAGCAGTGAAGTGGGGTTCCATGGCTACACCTTC.

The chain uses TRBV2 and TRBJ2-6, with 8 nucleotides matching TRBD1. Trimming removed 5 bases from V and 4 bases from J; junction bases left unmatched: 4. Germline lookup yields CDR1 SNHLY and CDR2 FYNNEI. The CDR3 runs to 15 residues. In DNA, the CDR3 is TGTGCCAGCAGTAGCCGGGACAGGGGGGCCAACGTCCTGACTTTC. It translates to CASSSRDRGANVLTF.

CDR3 loop: CATSASGTAGGYTF. The CDR3 DNA follows: TGTGCCACCAGTGCTTCCGGGACCGCCGGAGGCTACACCTTC. V gene TRBV24-1 combines with J gene TRBJ1-2, with a possible D match to TRBD1 (5 bases). CDR1 is KGHDR and CDR2 is SFDVKD in the germline V gene. The CDR3 contains 14 residues. Trimming cost V 5 bases and J 8 bases, with 17 bases left between them.

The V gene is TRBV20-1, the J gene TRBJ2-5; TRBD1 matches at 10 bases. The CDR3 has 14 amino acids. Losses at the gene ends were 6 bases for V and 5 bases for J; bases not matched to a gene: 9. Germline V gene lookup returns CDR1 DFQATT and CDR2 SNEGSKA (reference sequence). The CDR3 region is CSARGQGGRETQYF. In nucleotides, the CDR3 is TGCAGTGCCCGTGGACAGGGGGGGCGGGAGACCCAGTACTTC.